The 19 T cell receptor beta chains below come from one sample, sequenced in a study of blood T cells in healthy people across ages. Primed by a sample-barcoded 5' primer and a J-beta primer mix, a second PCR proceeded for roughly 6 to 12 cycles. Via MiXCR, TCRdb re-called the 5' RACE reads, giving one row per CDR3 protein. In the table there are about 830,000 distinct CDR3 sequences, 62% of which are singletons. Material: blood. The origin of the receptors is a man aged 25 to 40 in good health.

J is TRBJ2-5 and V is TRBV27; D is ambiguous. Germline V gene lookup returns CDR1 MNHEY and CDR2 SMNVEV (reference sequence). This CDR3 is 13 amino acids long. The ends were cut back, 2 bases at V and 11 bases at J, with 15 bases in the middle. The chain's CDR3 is CASSLKAITEQYF. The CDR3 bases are TGTGCCAGCAGTTTAAAGGCCATTACGGAGCAGTACTTC.

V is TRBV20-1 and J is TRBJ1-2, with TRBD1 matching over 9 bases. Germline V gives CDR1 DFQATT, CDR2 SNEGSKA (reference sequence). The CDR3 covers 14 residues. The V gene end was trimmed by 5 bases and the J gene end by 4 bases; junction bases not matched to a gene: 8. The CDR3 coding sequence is TGCAGTGCTTCCGGGACAGGGTTAATCTATGGCTACACCTTC. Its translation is CSASGTGLIYGYTF.

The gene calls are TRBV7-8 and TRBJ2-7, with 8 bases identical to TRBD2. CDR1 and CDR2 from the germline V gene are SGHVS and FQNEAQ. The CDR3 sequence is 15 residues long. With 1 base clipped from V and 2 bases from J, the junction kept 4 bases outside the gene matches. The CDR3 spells CASSLEPGGTYEQYF. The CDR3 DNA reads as TGTGCCAGCAGCTTAGAGCCGGGGGGGACCTACGAGCAGTACTTC.

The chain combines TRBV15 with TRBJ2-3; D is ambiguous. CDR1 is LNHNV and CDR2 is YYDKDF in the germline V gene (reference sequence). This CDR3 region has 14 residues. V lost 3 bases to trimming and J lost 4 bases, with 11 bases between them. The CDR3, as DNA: TGTGCCACCAGCAGTGTCCTCGGTGCAGATACGCAGTATTTT. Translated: CATSSVLGADTQYF.

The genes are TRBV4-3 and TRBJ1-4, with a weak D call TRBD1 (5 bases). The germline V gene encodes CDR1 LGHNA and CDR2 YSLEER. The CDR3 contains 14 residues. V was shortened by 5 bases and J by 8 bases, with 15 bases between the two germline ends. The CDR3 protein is CASSSTVINEKLFF. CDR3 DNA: TGCGCCAGCAGCTCGACAGTTATTAACGAAAAACTGTTTTTT.

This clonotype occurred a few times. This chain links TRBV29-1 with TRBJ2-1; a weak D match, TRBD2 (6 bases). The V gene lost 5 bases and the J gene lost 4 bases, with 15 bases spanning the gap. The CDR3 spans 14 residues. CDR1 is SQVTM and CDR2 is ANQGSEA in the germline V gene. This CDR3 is CSVRDRGNYNEQFF. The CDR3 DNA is TGCAGCGTTCGCGACCGGGGGAATTACAATGAGCAGTTCTTC.

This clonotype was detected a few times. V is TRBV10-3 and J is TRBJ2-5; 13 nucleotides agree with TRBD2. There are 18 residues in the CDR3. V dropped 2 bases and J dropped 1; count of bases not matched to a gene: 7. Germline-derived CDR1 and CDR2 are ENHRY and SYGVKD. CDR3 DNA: TGTGCCATCAGTGAGCCGCCCGGACTAGCGGGGGCCCAAGAGACCCAGTACTTC. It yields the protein CAISEPPGLAGAQETQYF.

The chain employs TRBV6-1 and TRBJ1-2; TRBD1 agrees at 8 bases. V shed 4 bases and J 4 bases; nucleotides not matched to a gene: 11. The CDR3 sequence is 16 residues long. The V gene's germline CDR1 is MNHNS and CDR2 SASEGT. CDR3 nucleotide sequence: TGTGCCAGCAGTGGAAGTAGACAGGGGAGGAGCTATGGCTACACCTTC. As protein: CASSGSRQGRSYGYTF.

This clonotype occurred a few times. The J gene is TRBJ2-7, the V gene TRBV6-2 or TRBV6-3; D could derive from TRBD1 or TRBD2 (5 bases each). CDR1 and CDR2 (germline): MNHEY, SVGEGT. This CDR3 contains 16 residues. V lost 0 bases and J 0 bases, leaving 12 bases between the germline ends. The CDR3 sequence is CASSYSGTKLSYEQYF. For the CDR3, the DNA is TGTGCCAGCAGTTACTCCGGGACGAAGCTCTCCTACGAGCAGTACTTC.

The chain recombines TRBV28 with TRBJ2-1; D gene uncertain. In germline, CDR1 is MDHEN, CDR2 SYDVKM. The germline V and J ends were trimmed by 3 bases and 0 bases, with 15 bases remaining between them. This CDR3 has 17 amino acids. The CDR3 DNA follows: TGTGCCAGCAGTTTTGGGTCAGCTGAATTCTCCTACAATGAGCAGTTCTTC. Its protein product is CASSFGSAEFSYNEQFF.

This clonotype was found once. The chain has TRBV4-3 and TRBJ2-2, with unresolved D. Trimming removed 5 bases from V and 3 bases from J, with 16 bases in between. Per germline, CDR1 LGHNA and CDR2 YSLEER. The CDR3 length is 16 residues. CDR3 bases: TGCGCCAGCAGCGGTGACAAGATTGGTGACACCGGGGAGCTGTTTTTT. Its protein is CASSGDKIGDTGELFF.

In DNA, the CDR3 is TGCAGTGCTAGTAAGGGTGGGCAGTACTTC. Its protein product is CSASKGGQYF. The rearrangement joins TRBV20-1 to TRBJ2-4; the D is unclear. CDR3 size: 10 residues. V was trimmed by 3 bases and J by 13 bases, leaving 10 bases between them. In germline, CDR1 is DFQATT, CDR2 SNEGSKA (reference sequence).

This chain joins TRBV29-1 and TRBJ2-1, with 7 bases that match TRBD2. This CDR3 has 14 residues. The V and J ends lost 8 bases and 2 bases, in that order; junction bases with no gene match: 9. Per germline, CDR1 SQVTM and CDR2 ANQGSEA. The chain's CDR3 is CSMEGGPTYNEQFF. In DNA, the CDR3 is TGCAGCATGGAGGGAGGGCCCACCTACAATGAGCAGTTCTTC.

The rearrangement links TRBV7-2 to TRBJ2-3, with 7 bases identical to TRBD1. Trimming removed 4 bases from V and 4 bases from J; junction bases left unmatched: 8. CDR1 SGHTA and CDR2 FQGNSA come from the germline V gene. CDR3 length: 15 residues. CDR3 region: CASSYRQGWADTQYF. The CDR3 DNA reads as TGTGCCAGCAGCTATAGACAGGGTTGGGCAGATACGCAGTATTTT.

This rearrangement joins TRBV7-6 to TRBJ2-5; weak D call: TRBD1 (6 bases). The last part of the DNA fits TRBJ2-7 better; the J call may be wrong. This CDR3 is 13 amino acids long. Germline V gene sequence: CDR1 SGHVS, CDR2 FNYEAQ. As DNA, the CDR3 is TGTGCCAGCAGCTTAAACAGGGATTTCGAGCAGTACTTC. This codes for CASSLNRDFEQYF.

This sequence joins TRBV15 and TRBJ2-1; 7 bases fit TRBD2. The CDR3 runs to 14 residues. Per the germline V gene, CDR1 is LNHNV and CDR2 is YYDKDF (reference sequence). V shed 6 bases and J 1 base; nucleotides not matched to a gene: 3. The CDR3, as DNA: TGTGCCACCAGGGGGGGGAGTTCCTACAATGAGCAGTTCTTC. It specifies CATRGGSSYNEQFF.

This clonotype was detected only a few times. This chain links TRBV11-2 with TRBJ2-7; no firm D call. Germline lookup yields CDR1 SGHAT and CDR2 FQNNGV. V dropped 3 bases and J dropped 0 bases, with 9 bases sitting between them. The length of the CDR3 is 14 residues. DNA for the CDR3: TGTGCCAGCAGCTTCGGCGGATTCTCCTACGAGCAGTACTTC. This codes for CASSFGGFSYEQYF.

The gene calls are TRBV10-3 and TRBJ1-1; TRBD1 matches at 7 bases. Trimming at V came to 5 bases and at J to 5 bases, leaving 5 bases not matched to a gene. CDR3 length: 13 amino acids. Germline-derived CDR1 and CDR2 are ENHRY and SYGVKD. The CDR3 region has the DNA TGTGCCATCAGTCAATCGGACAGGACTGAAGCTTTCTTT. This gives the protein CAISQSDRTEAFF.

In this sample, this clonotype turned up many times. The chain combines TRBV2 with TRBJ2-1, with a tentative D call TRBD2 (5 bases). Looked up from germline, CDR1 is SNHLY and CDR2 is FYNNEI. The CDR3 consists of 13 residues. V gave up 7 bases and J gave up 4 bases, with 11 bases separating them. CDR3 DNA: TGTGCCAGCAACCCTGGGGAGTACAATGAGCAGTTCTTC. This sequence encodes CASNPGEYNEQFF.